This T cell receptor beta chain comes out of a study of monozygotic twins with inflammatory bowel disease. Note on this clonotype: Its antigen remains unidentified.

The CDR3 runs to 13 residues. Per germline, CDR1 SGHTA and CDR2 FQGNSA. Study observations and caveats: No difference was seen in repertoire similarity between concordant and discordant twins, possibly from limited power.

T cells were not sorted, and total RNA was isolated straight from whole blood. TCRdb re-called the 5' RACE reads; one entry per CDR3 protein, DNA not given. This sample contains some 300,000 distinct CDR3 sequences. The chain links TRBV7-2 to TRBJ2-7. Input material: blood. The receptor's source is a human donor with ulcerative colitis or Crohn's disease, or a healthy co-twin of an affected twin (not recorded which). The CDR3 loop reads CASSPAALHEQYF.